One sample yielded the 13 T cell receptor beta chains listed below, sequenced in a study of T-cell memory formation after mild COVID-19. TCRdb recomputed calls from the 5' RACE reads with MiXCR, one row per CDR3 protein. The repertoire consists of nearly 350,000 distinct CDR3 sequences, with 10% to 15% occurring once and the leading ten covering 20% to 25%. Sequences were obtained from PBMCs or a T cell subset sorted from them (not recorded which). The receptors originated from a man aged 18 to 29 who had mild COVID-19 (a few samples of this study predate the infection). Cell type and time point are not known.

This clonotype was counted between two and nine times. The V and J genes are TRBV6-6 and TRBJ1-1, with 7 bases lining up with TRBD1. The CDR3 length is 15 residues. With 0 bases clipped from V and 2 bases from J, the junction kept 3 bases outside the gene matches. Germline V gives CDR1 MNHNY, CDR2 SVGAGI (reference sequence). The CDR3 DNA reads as TGTGCCAGCAGTTACTCGCGGGACAGAAACACTGAAGCTTTCTTT. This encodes CASSYSRDRNTEAFF.

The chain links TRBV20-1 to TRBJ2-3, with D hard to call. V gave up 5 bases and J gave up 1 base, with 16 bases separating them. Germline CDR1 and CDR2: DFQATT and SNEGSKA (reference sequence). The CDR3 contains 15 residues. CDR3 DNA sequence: TGCAGTGCTTCACCCCACCTGGTCGGCACAGATACGCAGTATTTT. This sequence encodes CSASPHLVGTDTQYF.

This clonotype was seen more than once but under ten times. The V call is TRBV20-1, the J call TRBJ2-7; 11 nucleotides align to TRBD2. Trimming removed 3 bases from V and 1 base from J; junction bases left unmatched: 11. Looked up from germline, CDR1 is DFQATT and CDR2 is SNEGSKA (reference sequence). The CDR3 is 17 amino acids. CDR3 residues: CSARASGGPRRSYEQYF. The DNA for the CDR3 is TGCAGTGCTAGGGCTAGCGGGGGGCCCCGGAGATCCTACGAGCAGTACTTC.

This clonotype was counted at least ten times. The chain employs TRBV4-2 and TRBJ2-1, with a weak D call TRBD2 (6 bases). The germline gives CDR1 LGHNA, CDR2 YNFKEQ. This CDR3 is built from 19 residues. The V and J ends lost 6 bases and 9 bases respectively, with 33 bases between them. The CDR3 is CASSEAPQGAYGSPSEQFF. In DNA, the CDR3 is TGTGCCAGCAGTGAGGCCCCCCAGGGCGCATACGGGAGTCCCAGTGAGCAGTTCTTC.

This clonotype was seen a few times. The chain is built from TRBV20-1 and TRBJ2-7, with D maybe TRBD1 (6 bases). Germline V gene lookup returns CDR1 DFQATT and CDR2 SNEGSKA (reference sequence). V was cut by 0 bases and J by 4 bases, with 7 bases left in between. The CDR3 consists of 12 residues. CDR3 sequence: CSAREQGYEQYF. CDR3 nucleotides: TGCAGTGCTAGAGAACAGGGTTACGAGCAGTACTTC.

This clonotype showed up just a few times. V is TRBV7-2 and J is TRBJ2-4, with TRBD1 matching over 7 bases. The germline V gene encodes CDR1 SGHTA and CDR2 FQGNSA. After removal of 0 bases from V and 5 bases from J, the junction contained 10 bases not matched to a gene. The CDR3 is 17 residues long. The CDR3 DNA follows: TGTGCCAGCAGCTTAGCAACTTACTCCGGGACAGAAAACATTCAGTACTTC. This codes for CASSLATYSGTENIQYF.

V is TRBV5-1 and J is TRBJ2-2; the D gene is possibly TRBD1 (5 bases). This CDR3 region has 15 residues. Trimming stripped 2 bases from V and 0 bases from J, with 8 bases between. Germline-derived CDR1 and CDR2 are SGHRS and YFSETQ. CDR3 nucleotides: TGCGCCAGCAGCTTAGACAGATCGAACACCGGGGAGCTGTTTTTT. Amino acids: CASSLDRSNTGELFF.

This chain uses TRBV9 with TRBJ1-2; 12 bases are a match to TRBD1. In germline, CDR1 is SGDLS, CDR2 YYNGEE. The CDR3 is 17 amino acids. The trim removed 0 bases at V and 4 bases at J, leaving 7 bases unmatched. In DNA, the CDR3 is TGTGCCAGCAGCGTAGAGGCCGGGACAGGGGGCATCTATGGCTACACCTTC. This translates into CASSVEAGTGGIYGYTF.

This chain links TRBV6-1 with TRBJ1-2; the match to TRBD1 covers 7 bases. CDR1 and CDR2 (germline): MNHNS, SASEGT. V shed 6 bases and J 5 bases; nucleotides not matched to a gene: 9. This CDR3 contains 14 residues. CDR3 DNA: TGTGCCAGCAGAACCGGGACAGCCCCATATGGCTACACCTTC. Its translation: CASRTGTAPYGYTF.

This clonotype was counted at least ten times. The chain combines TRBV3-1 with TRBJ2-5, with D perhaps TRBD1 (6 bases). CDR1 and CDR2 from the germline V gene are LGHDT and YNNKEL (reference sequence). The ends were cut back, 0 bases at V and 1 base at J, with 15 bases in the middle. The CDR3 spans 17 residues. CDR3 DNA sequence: TGTGCCAGCAGCCAAGACCTGCAGCAGGGGCCCCAAGAGACCCAGTACTTC. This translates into CASSQDLQQGPQETQYF.

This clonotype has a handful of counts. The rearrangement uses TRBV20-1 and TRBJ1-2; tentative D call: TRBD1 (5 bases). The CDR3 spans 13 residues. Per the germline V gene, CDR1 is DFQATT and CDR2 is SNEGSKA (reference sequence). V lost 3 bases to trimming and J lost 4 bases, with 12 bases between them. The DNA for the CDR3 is TGCAGTGCTAGTCCACCGGGGGGCTATGGCTACACCTTC. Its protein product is CSASPPGGYGYTF.

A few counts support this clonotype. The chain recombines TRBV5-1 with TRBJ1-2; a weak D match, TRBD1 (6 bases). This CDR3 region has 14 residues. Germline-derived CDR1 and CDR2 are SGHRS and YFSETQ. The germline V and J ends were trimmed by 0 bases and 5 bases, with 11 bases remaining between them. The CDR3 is CASSLEDRRYGYTF. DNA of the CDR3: TGCGCCAGCAGCTTGGAGGACAGAAGATATGGCTACACCTTC.

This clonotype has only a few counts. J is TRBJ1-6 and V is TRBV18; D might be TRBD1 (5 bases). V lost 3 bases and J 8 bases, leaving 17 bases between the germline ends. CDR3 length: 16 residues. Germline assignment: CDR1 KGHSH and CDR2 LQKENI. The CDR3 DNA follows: TGTGCCAGCTCACCCTCTGACAGTCGCTGGCATTCACCCCTCCACTTT. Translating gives CASSPSDSRWHSPLHF.